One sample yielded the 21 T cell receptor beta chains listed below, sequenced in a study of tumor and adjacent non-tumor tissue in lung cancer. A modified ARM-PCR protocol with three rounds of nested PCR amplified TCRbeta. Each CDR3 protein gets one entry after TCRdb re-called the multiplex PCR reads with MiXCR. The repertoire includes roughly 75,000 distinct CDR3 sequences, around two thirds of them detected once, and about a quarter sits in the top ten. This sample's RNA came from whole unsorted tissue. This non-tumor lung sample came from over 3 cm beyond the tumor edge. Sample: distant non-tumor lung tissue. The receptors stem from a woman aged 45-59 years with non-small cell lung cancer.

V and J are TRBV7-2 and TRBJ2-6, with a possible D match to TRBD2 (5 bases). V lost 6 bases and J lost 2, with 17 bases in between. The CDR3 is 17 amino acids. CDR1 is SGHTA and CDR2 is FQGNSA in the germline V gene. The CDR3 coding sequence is TGTGCCAGCAGACCCCAGGCTACCGGGGCTGGGGCCAACGTCCTGACTTTC. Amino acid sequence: CASRPQATGAGANVLTF.

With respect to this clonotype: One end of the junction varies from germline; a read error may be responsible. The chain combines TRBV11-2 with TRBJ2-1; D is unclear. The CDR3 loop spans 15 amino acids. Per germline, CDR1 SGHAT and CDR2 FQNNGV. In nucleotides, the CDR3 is TGTGCCAGCAGCTACAGTAGCCTTGGGTACAGTGAGCAGTTCTTC. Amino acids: CASSYSSLGYSEQFF.

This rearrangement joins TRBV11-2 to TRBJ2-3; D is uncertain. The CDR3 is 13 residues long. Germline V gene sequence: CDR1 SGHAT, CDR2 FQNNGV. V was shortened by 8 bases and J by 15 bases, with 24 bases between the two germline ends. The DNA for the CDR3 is TGTGCCAGCCGCCCCACCGCCTCAGATAGGCAATATTTT. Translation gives CASRPTASDRQYF.

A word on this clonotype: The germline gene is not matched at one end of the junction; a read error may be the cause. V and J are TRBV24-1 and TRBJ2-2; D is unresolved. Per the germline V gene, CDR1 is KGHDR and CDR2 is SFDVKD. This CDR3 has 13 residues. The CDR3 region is CVTSDLITGELFF. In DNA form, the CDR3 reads TGTGTCACCAGTGATTTGATCACCGGGGAGCTGTTTTTT.

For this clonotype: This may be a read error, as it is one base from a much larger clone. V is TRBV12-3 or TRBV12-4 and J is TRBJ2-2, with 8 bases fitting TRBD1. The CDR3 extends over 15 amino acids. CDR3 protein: CASTWGQAGTGGLFF. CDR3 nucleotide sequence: TGTGCCAGCACCTGGGGACAGGCGGGGACCGGGGGGCTGTTTTTT.

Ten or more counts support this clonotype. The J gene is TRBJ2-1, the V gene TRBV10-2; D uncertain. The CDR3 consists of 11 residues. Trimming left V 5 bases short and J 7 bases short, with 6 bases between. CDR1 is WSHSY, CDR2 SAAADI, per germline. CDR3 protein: CASSTANEQFF. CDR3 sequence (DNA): TGCGCCAGCAGTACGGCTAATGAGCAGTTCTTC.

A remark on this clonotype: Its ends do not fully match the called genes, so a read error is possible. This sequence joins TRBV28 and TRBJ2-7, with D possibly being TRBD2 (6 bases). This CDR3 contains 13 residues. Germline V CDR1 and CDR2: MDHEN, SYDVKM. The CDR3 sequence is CAGSPTGVYEQYF. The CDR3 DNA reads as TGTGCCGGCAGCCCGACGGGGGTCTACGAGCAGTACTTC.

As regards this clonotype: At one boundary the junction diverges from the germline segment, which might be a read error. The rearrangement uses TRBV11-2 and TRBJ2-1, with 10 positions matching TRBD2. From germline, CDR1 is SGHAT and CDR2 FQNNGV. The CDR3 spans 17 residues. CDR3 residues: CASSLELAGDSYNGQFF. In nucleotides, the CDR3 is TGCGCCAGCAGCTTAGAGCTAGCGGGAGACTCCTACAATGGGCAGTTCTTC.

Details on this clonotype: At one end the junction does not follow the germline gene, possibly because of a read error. The CDR3 bases are TGCGCCAGCAGCTTGAGCAATGAGGAGTTCTTC. Residues: CASSLSNEEFF. The chain couples TRBV5-1 to TRBJ2-1, with D hard to call. The germline V gene encodes CDR1 SGHRS and CDR2 YFSETQ. This CDR3 is built from 11 residues.

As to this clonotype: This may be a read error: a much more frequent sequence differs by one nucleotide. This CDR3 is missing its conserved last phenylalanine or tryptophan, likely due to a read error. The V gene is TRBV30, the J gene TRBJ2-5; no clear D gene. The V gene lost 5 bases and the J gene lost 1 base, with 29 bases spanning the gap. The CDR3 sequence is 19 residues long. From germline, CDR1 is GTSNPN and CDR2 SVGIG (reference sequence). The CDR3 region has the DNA TGTGCCTGGGAGAGCAGACCATCCGTGGGGTCACCGACCCAAGAGACCCAGTACCTC. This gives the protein CAWESRPSVGSPTQETQYL.

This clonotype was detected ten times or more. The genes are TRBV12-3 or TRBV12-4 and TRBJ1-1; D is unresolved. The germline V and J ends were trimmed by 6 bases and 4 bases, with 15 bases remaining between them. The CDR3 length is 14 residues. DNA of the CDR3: TGTGCCAGCAGACCCCATGGGGTTGCCACTGAAGCTTTCTTT. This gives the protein CASRPHGVATEAFF.

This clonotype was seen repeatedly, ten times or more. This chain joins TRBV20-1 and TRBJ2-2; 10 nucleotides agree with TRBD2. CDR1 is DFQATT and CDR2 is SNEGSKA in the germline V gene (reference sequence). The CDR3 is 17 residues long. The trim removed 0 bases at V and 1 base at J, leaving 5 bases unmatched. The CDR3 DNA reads TGCAGTGCTAGAGATCGGTCTAGCGGGAGGAACACCGGGGAGCTGTTTTTT. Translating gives CSARDRSSGRNTGELFF.

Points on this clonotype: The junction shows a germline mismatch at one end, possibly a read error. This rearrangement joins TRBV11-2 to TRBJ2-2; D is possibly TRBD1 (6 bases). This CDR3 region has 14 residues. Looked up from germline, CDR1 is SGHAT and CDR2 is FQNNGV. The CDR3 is CVSSINWDTGELFF. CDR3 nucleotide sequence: TGTGTCAGCAGCATAAACTGGGACACCGGTGAGCTGTTTTTT.

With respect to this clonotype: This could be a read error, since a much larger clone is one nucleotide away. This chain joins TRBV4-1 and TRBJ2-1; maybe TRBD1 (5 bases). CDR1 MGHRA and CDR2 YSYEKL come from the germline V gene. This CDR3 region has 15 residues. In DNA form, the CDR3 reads TGCGCCAGCAACCAAGACAGTGCGCGCGGCAATGAGCAGTTCTTC. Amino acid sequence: CASNQDSARGNEQFF.

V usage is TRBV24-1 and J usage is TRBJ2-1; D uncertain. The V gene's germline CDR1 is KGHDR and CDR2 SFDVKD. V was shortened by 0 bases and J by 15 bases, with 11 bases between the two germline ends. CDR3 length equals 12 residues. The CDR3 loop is CATSDLQRARFF. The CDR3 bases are TGTGCCACCAGTGATTTGCAGCGAGCGCGGTTCTTC.

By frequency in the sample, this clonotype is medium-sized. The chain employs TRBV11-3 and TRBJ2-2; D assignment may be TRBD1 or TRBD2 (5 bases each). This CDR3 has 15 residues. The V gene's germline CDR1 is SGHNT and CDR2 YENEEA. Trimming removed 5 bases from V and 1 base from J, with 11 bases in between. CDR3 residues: CASSPRDRNTGELFF. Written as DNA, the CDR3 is TGTGCCAGCAGCCCCAGGGACCGGAACACCGGGGAGCTGTTTTTT.

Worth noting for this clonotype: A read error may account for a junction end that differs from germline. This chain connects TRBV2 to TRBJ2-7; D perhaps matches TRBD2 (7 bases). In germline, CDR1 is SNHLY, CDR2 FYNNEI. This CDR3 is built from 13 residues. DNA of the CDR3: TGTGCCAGCAGTGCAGGGAGGGGGAACGAGCGGTACTTC. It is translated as CASSAGRGNERYF.

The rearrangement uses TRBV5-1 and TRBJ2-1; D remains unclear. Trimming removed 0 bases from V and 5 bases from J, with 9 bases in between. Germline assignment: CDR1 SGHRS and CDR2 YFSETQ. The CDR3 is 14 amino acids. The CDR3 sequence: CASSLVADHNEQFF. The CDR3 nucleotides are TGCGCCAGCAGCTTGGTGGCCGACCACAATGAGCAGTTCTTC.

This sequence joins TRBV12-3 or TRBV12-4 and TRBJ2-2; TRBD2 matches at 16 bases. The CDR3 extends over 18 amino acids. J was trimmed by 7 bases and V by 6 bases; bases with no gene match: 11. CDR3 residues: CASRQGLAGGPRDGELFF. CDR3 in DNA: TGTGCCAGCAGGCAGGGACTAGCGGGAGGGCCGCGTGACGGGGAGCTGTTTTTT.

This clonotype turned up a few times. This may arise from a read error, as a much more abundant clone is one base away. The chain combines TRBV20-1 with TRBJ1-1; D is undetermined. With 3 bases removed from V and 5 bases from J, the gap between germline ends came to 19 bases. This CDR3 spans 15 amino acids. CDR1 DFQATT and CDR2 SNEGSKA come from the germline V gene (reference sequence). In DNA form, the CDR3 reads TGCAGTGCTAGTGGTAGGGTGCAAGGTTCGACTGAAGCTTTCTTT. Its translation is CSASGRVQGSTEAFF.

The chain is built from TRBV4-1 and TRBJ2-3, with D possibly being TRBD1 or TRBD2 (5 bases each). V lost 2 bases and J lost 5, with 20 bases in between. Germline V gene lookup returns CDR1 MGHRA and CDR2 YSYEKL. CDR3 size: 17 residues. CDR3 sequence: CASSQRRGGGVRDTQYF. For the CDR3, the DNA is TGCGCCAGCAGCCAAAGACGAGGTGGGGGAGTTAGAGATACGCAGTATTTT.